This passage covers 21 T cell receptor beta chains from one sample sequenced in a study of shared clonotypes between healthy human individuals. Sequencing used immunoSEQ multiplex PCR; TCRdb keeps in-frame clones, though not all of them. The table has roughly 1 million clones, about 76% seen once. Sequences were obtained from memory CD4+ T cells sorted from blood. Subset indicated: CD45RA-negative fraction. These receptor sequences come from a man aged 18 to 30 in good health.

The chain is built from TRBV5-4 and TRBJ1-1, with 9 positions matching TRBD1. The ends lost 5 bases at V and 9 bases at J; junction bases unmatched: 8. The length of the CDR3 is 13 residues. Germline assignment: CDR1 SGHNT and CDR2 YYREEE (reference sequence). The CDR3 coding sequence is TGTGCCAGCAGAACTGGACAGGGGAGGAAAGCTTTCTTT. This sequence encodes CASRTGQGRKAFF.

This chain uses TRBV5-1 with TRBJ2-4; D unresolved. V shed 3 bases and J shed 10 bases, with 17 bases lying between them. CDR3 length: 14 residues. CDR1 is SGHRS, CDR2 YFSETQ, per germline. This CDR3 is CASSWESLTKIQYF. CDR3 DNA: TGCGCCAGCAGCTGGGAATCACTAACCAAGATTCAGTACTTC.

V is TRBV28 and J is TRBJ1-2; D might be TRBD1 (6 bases). Trimming removed 4 bases from V and 4 bases from J, with 10 bases in between. The germline CDR1 and CDR2 sequences are MDHEN and SYDVKM. The CDR3 is 13 amino acids. The CDR3, as DNA: TGTGCCAGCAGTTACGGAGGGGGCTATGGCTACACCTTC. Translation gives CASSYGGGYGYTF.

Comment on this clone: The identical CDR3 is also encoded by other nucleotide sequences in the sample. In DNA form, the CDR3 reads TGCGCCAGCAGTGACGGCGGGAGGTACGAGCAGTACTTC. Translation: CASSDGGRYEQYF. The V gene is TRBV10-1, the J gene TRBJ2-7, with 8 bases fitting TRBD2. J gave up 4 bases and V 3 bases, and 2 bases lay outside the gene matches. Germline assignment: CDR1 WNHNN and CDR2 SYGVQD (reference sequence). This CDR3 comprises 13 residues.

This clone was recorded a few times. Other DNA variants within this sample encode the same CDR3. The chain combines TRBV18 with TRBJ1-1; D remains unclear. V was shortened by 0 bases and J by 1 base, with 6 bases between the two germline ends. CDR3 length: 14 residues. Germline CDR1 is KGHSH and CDR2 is LQKENI. The CDR3, as DNA: TGTGCCAGCTCACCACCGAAGGGGAACACTGAAGCTTTCTTT. The encoded protein is CASSPPKGNTEAFF.

The V gene is TRBV19, the J gene TRBJ2-2; 7 bases align to TRBD2. V lost 3 bases to trimming and J lost 2 bases; unmatched junction nucleotides: 3. Germline values: CDR1 LNHDA, CDR2 SQIVND (reference sequence). This CDR3 contains 15 residues. The CDR3 region is CASSMGGSNTGELFF. In DNA, the CDR3 is TGTGCCAGTAGTATGGGCGGGAGTAACACCGGGGAGCTGTTTTTT.

V is TRBV27 and J is TRBJ2-1; TRBD2 matches 7 bases. Germline V gene sequence: CDR1 MNHEY, CDR2 SMNVEV (reference sequence). The CDR3 spans 13 residues. V was pared by 6 bases and J by 6 bases, with 5 bases of the junction left unmatched. The CDR3 is CASRRTSANEQFF. In DNA form, the CDR3 reads TGTGCCAGCAGGAGGACTAGTGCCAATGAGCAGTTCTTC.

The chain employs TRBV7-9 and TRBJ1-6, with a weak D call TRBD1 (5 bases). Germline V gene sequence: CDR1 SEHNR, CDR2 FQNEAQ (reference sequence). V lost 5 bases to trimming and J lost 9 bases, with 20 bases between them. The CDR3 has 16 amino acids. The CDR3 spells CASSKNRDLDGSPLHF. CDR3 nucleotides: TGTGCCAGCAGCAAAAACCGGGACCTTGACGGTTCACCCCTCCACTTT.

This clone showed up just once. CDR3 DNA sequence: TGTGCCAGCAGCCCCCAGACTAGCGGGGGGGCAGAGACCCAGTACTTC. It codes for CASSPQTSGGAETQYF. This chain links TRBV9 with TRBJ2-5; 14 bases line up with TRBD2. Looked up from germline, CDR1 is SGDLS and CDR2 is YYNGEE. V gave up 4 bases and J gave up 4 bases; unmatched junction bases: 6. This CDR3 has 16 residues.

The gene calls are TRBV2 and TRBJ2-7, with 9 bases lining up with TRBD2. V was clipped by 4 bases and J by 2 bases; unmatched bases: 0. CDR1 is SNHLY and CDR2 is FYNNEI in the germline V gene. The CDR3 length is 13 residues. In DNA form, the CDR3 reads TGTGCCAGCAGTGGCGGGAGGGCCTACGAGCAGTACTTC. Amino acids: CASSGGRAYEQYF. Full variable domain (missing parts from reference TRBV2 and TRBJ2-7): EPEVTQTPSHQVTQMGQEVILRCVPISNHLYFYWYRQILGQKVEFLVSFYNNEISEKSEIFDDQFSVERPDGSNFTLKIRSTKLEDSAMYFCASSGGRAYEQYFGPGTRLTVT.

This clone has only a few counts. The V gene is TRBV6-1, the J gene TRBJ1-4; 8 bases line up with TRBD1. Per germline, CDR1 MNHNS and CDR2 SASEGT. The CDR3 consists of 13 residues. Losses at the gene ends were 9 bases for V and 10 bases for J; bases not matched to a gene: 10. This CDR3 reads CASQRTGRVKLFF. The CDR3 bases are TGTGCCAGTCAGCGGACAGGGCGGGTAAAACTGTTTTTT.

This clone turned up a few times. V and J are TRBV29-1 and TRBJ1-2, with D possibly matching TRBD1 (5 bases). The V end was cut by 1 base, the J end by 3 bases, with 9 bases between. The germline CDR1 and CDR2 sequences are SQVTM and ANQGSEA. The CDR3 runs to 13 residues. The CDR3 DNA reads as TGCAGCGTTGAAGGGGGCGAGCACTATGGCTACACCTTC. Amino acids: CSVEGGEHYGYTF.

This chain's CDR3 is CASSLEFSRNEQFF. CDR3 coding DNA: TGTGCCAGCAGCTTAGAGTTTAGCAGAAATGAGCAGTTCTTC. The chain employs TRBV7-2 and TRBJ2-1; no reliable D call. CDR1 is SGHTA, CDR2 FQGNSA, per germline. This CDR3 is built from 14 residues. V was cut by 1 base and J by 7 bases, with 11 bases left in between. Combining the CDR3 with reference TRBV7-2 and TRBJ2-1 gives the whole variable domain GAGVSQSPSNKVTEKGKDVELRCDPISGHTALYWYRQSLGQGLEFLIYFQGNSAPDKSGLPSDRFSAERTGGSVSTLTIQRTQQEDSAVYLCASSLEFSRNEQFFGPGTRLTVL.

Points on this clone: Within the sample, other DNA sequences also encode this same CDR3. This chain uses TRBV5-6 with TRBJ2-5; 8 bases agree with TRBD1. Unmatched junction bases numbered 5, after V lost 2 bases and J lost 5 bases. CDR1 SGHDT and CDR2 YYEEEE come from the germline V gene. CDR3 length equals 14 residues. The CDR3 here is CASSLGQGVETQYF. CDR3 sequence (DNA): TGTGCCAGCAGCTTAGGACAGGGAGTGGAGACCCAGTACTTC.

This chain joins TRBV28 and TRBJ2-3; the D is unclear. The CDR3 extends over 15 amino acids. From germline, CDR1 is MDHEN and CDR2 SYDVKM. Trimming removed 5 bases at V and 2 bases at J, with 14 bases between. The CDR3 sequence is CASSPTTTPTDTQYF. The CDR3 DNA is TGTGCCAGCAGTCCCACCACGACCCCCACAGATACGCAGTATTTT.

The chain combines TRBV6-5 with TRBJ1-2, with TRBD1 matching 8 bases. Germline V gene sequence: CDR1 MNHEY, CDR2 SVGAGI. J lost 5 bases, V lost 5 bases, and 10 bases had no gene match. This CDR3 is built from 15 residues. CDR3 DNA sequence: TGTGCCAGCAGTCCAACGACAGGGGCAAGATATGGCTACACCTTC. Residues: CASSPTTGARYGYTF.

V and J are TRBV27 and TRBJ2-6, with D possibly matching TRBD2 (6 bases). CDR3 length: 15 amino acids. With 7 bases removed from V and 1 base from J, the gap between germline ends came to 11 bases. Germline V gene lookup returns CDR1 MNHEY and CDR2 SMNVEV (reference sequence). CDR3 amino acids: CASTRRVSGANVLTF. For the CDR3, the DNA is TGTGCCAGCACTAGGAGGGTTTCTGGGGCCAACGTCCTGACTTTC. The complete variable domain, with remaining parts taken from reference TRBV27 and TRBJ2-6, reads EAQVTQNPRYLITVTGKKLTVTCSQNMNHEYMSWYRQDPGLGLRQIYYSMNVEVTDKGDVPEGYKVSRKEKRNFPLILESPSPNQTSLYFCASTRRVSGANVLTFGAGSRLTVL.

The chain uses TRBV27 and TRBJ2-7; 9 bases align to TRBD1. CDR3 length equals 14 residues. V shed 4 bases and J 5 bases; nucleotides not matched to a gene: 6. Germline CDR1 and CDR2: MNHEY and SMNVEV (reference sequence). CDR3 DNA: TGTGCCAGCAGTTCGTTACAGGGGGCCCACGAGCAGTACTTC. Translation gives CASSSLQGAHEQYF.

V and J are TRBV25-1 and TRBJ2-3; 12 nucleotides match TRBD2. V lost 4 bases, J lost 2 bases, and 7 bases stayed unmatched. Germline values: CDR1 MGHDK, CDR2 SYGVNS. The CDR3 runs to 17 residues. The CDR3 DNA is TGTGCCAGCAGTGCGGCTAGCGGGGGGGGCCCCACAGATACGCAGTATTTT. This encodes CASSAASGGGPTDTQYF.

The V and J genes are TRBV7-9 and TRBJ2-5, with D unresolved. V shed 3 bases and J shed 1 base, with 12 bases lying between them. The CDR3 covers 15 residues. Germline V gene data show CDR1 as SEHNR and CDR2 as FQNEAQ (reference sequence). This chain's CDR3 is CASSFVNALQETQYF. CDR3 in DNA: TGTGCCAGCAGCTTCGTTAACGCCCTCCAAGAGACCCAGTACTTC.

The V and J genes are TRBV18 and TRBJ1-6; 8 bases map to TRBD1. Germline values: CDR1 KGHSH, CDR2 LQKENI. V was pared by 5 bases and J by 7 bases, with 4 bases of the junction left unmatched. The CDR3 has 14 residues. DNA for the CDR3: TGTGCCAGCTCATTCGACAGGGGCAATTCACCCCTCCACTTT. Translated, it gives CASSFDRGNSPLHF.